The 15 T cell receptor beta chains listed next were all sequenced from one sample in a study of naive and memory T cell subsets listed by TCRdb under 2017. The library was obtained by UMI-ligation and nested PCR. Sequenced on an Illumina MiSeq. The beta constant-region primer consisted of an equimolar mixture of two oligonucleotides that together covered TRBC1 and TRBC2. TCRdb applied fastp at Q25 and MiXCR to the public reads, then kept only in-frame beta chains. Each record represents a unique CDR3 protein, reported with the most common genes and DNA among its rows. Across this sample there are about 80,000 distinct CDR3 sequences, with under 15% seen only once. The top ten hold approximately 0.94% of the sample. The sample taken for sequencing was central memory CD4+ T cells from blood. Interpreted using the paper, the cell subset or site label stands for: central memory, CD45RA- CD27+. Every receptor here comes from a human donor in good health.

This clonotype appeared a few times. The chain couples TRBV6-5 to TRBJ2-1, with 12 bases aligning to TRBD2. The CDR3 spans 15 residues. V shed 2 bases and J 5 bases; nucleotides not matched to a gene: 1. CDR1 MNHEY and CDR2 SVGAGI come from the germline V gene. CDR3 nucleotide sequence: TGTGCCAGCAGTTACCTAGCGGGAGGGAACAATGAGCAGTTCTTC. This sequence encodes CASSYLAGGNNEQFF.

V is TRBV28 and J is TRBJ2-7; D unclear. The CDR3 length is 12 residues. Germline lookup yields CDR1 MDHEN and CDR2 SYDVKM. V was shortened by 6 bases and J by 1 base, with 7 bases between the two germline ends. The CDR3: CASRSDSYEQYF. The CDR3 DNA is TGTGCCAGCAGGAGCGATTCCTACGAGCAGTACTTC. Drawing the rest from reference TRBV28 and TRBJ2-7, the complete variable domain is DVKVTQSSRYLVKRTGEKVFLECVQDMDHENMFWYRQDPGLGLRLIYFSYDVKMKEKGDIPEGYSVSREKKERFSLILESASTNQTSMYLCASRSDSYEQYFGPGTRLTVT.

This clonotype has only a few counts. The rearrangement links TRBV7-9 to TRBJ1-2; 8 bases align to TRBD1. V shed 5 bases, J shed 4 bases, and the junction held 12 bases outside the gene matches. Germline values: CDR1 SEHNR, CDR2 FQNEAQ (reference sequence). The CDR3 has 16 amino acids. The CDR3 region is CASSPQGEGSIYGYTF. The CDR3 coding sequence is TGTGCCAGCAGCCCACAGGGGGAGGGATCAATCTATGGCTACACCTTC. Drawing the rest from reference TRBV7-9 and TRBJ1-2, the complete variable domain is DTGVSQNPRHKITKRGQNVTFRCDPISEHNRLYWYRQTLGQGPEFLTYFQNEAQLEKSRLLSDRFSAERPKGSFSTLEIQRTEQGDSAMYLCASSPQGEGSIYGYTFGSGTRLTVV.

This clonotype showed up just a few times. The genes are TRBV30 and TRBJ2-5, with D possibly being TRBD2 (5 bases). This CDR3 comprises 12 residues. The germline gives CDR1 GTSNPN, CDR2 SVGIG (reference sequence). V lost 2 bases to trimming and J lost 5 bases, with 9 bases between them. The CDR3 nucleotides read TGTGCCTGGAGTCCCCGGAGGGAGACCCAGTACTTC. This sequence encodes CAWSPRRETQYF.

The sample holds many counts of this clonotype. The chain joins TRBV6-5 to TRBJ1-2, with TRBD1 matching over 7 bases. This CDR3 spans 15 amino acids. The V and J ends lost 6 bases and 0 bases, in that order; junction bases with no gene match: 7. Germline V lookup: CDR1 MNHEY, CDR2 SVGAGI. The CDR3 bases are TGTGCCAGCAGCCCTGGGACAGCCGCTAACTATGGCTACACCTTC. Translating it yields CASSPGTAANYGYTF.

This clonotype was found a few times. This chain uses TRBV7-2 with TRBJ2-1; 7 nucleotides match TRBD2. This CDR3 has 13 amino acids. Germline CDR1 and CDR2: SGHTA and FQGNSA. With V trimmed by 1 base and J by 11 bases, 5 bases remained unmatched. The CDR3 protein is CASSLESSGKQFF. The CDR3 coding sequence is TGTGCCAGCAGCTTAGAATCTAGCGGAAAGCAGTTCTTC.

This clonotype was seen only a few times. The J gene is TRBJ2-3, the V gene TRBV2; 9 bases are shared with TRBD2. V lost 5 bases to trimming and J lost 1 base; unmatched junction nucleotides: 4. The CDR3 sequence is 15 residues long. Germline CDR1 is SNHLY and CDR2 is FYNNEI. As DNA, the CDR3 is TGTGCCAGCAGTCCGACTAGCGGTGGCACAGATACGCAGTATTTT. As protein: CASSPTSGGTDTQYF.

The chain couples TRBV3-1 to TRBJ1-2; D uncertain. The CDR3 loop spans 13 amino acids. Trimming took off 2 bases at V and 6 bases at J, with 10 bases between the two ends. The germline CDR1 and CDR2 sequences are LGHDT and YNNKEL (reference sequence). Here the CDR3 DNA reads TGTGCCAGCAGCCAATTTGAAGGGAATGGCTACACCTTC. Protein: CASSQFEGNGYTF.

The chain employs TRBV7-2 and TRBJ2-3; D is perhaps TRBD2 (5 bases). CDR3 length: 13 amino acids. The V end was cut by 9 bases, the J end by 4 bases, with 14 bases between. Per germline, CDR1 SGHTA and CDR2 FQGNSA. CDR3 loop: CASESGSADTQYF. DNA of the CDR3: TGTGCCAGTGAGAGCGGTTCGGCAGATACGCAGTATTTT.

This clonotype was recorded many times. The rearrangement joins TRBV20-1 to TRBJ2-7; D is ambiguous. Germline CDR1 and CDR2: DFQATT and SNEGSKA (reference sequence). The CDR3 is 11 residues long. V was trimmed by 1 base and J by 4 bases, leaving 5 bases between them. The CDR3 sequence is CSARGGYEQYF. The CDR3 bases are TGCAGTGCTAGAGGAGGATACGAGCAGTACTTC.

As regards this clonotype: A clone one base away is much larger, so this may be a read error. The chain couples TRBV20-1 to TRBJ1-5, with TRBD1 matching over 7 bases. The germline gives CDR1 DFQATT, CDR2 SNEGSKA (reference sequence). This CDR3 has 15 residues. J lost 7 bases, V lost 4 bases, and 13 bases had no gene match. CDR3 DNA: TGCAGTGCTACCCGACAGGGAGGAGGTTCGCAGCCCCAGCATTTT. Translating it yields CSATRQGGGSQPQHF.

V usage is TRBV7-9 and J usage is TRBJ1-6, with D unclear. Germline V lookup: CDR1 SEHNR, CDR2 FQNEAQ (reference sequence). With 3 bases removed from V and 8 bases from J, the gap between germline ends came to 8 bases. The CDR3 is made up of 13 amino acids. The CDR3 reads CASSFTRDSPLHF. The DNA for the CDR3 is TGTGCCAGCAGCTTTACAAGGGATTCACCCCTCCACTTT.

V and J are TRBV28 and TRBJ2-7; D is undetermined. Germline CDR1 is MDHEN and CDR2 is SYDVKM. This CDR3 is 15 amino acids long. Trimming removed 4 bases at V and 8 bases at J, with 21 bases between. The CDR3 reads CASSSPLGSSWQQYF. In DNA form, the CDR3 reads TGTGCCAGCAGTTCCCCCTTGGGTTCCTCTTGGCAGCAGTACTTC.

This clonotype was observed a handful of times. The chain has TRBV7-2 and TRBJ2-3; D uncertain. Trimming removed 2 bases at V and 4 bases at J, with 4 bases between. CDR1 is SGHTA, CDR2 FQGNSA, per germline. The CDR3 contains 12 residues. This chain's CDR3 is CASSLSPDTQYF. DNA of the CDR3: TGTGCCAGCAGCTTATCCCCAGATACGCAGTATTTT.

The chain uses TRBV6-2 or TRBV6-3 and TRBJ2-1; D possibly corresponds to TRBD1 (6 bases). The CDR3 loop spans 12 amino acids. In germline, CDR1 is MNHEY, CDR2 SVGEGT. Trimming removed 6 bases at V and 12 bases at J, with 15 bases between. CDR3 residues: CASRQQGSGQFF. The CDR3 nucleotides read TGTGCCAGCAGGCAGCAGGGGTCTGGGCAGTTCTTC.